One sample yielded the 13 T cell receptor beta chains listed below, sequenced in a study of Ad26.COV2.S vaccination and SARS-CoV-2 variants. Clones were read by immunoSEQ multiplex PCR, and TCRdb kept only the in-frame ones, dropping some. Of some 500,000 clones listed, 80% to 90% were seen once; the top ten hold approximately 2.5%. Treatment described: roughly 20 received Ad26.COV2.S at low or high dose, single or two shots; roughly five received placebo; per-sample allocation not given. Specimens were obtained on day 63 following the first vaccine or placebo injection. The specimen comprised peripheral blood, sampled in a trial of Ad26.COV2.S vaccine versus placebo. The receptor set was obtained from a person aged 18-60 years who received the Ad26.COV2.S COVID-19 vaccine or a placebo.

V usage is TRBV19 and J usage is TRBJ1-2, with 7 bases matching TRBD1. V was clipped by 3 bases and J by 2 bases; unmatched bases: 6. This CDR3 region has 15 residues. Germline CDR1 and CDR2: LNHDA and SQIVND (reference sequence). The CDR3 spells CASSIGTASNYGYTF. DNA for the CDR3: TGTGCCAGTAGTATCGGGACAGCCTCAAACTATGGCTACACCTTC.

This clone has a handful of counts. This sequence joins TRBV2 and TRBJ1-5; D perhaps matches TRBD1 (5 bases). This CDR3 region has 14 residues. CDR1 is SNHLY, CDR2 FYNNEI, per germline. Trimming stripped 3 bases from V and 4 bases from J, with 10 bases between. CDR3 sequence: CASSDRERNQPQHF. DNA of the CDR3: TGTGCCAGCAGTGACAGGGAGAGAAATCAGCCCCAGCATTTT.

The rearrangement links TRBV10-3 to TRBJ1-2; 8 nucleotides match TRBD1. The CDR3 is 14 amino acids. Germline CDR1 ENHRY, CDR2 SYGVKD. The V segment lost 4 bases and the J segment 8 bases; nucleotides outside the gene matches: 9. In DNA form, the CDR3 reads TGTGCCATCAGTGGTCAGGGGGCGATGAAAGGCTACACCTTC. Protein product: CAISGQGAMKGYTF.

The V and J genes are TRBV5-6 and TRBJ1-5, with 7 bases fitting TRBD1. This CDR3 contains 18 residues. Germline V lookup: CDR1 SGHDT, CDR2 YYEEEE. The V gene end was trimmed by 0 bases and the J gene end by 1 base; junction bases not matched to a gene: 10. The CDR3 region has the DNA TGTGCCAGCAGCTTGGGAGGCAGGGGGGCAGGGAGCAATCAGCCCCAGCATTTT. Protein: CASSLGGRGAGSNQPQHF.

Here the CDR3 reads CAISTGGAGQPQHF. The CDR3 nucleotides read TGTGCCATCAGCACAGGGGGCGCAGGACAGCCCCAGCATTTT. The genes are TRBV10-3 and TRBJ1-5; TRBD1 matches at 9 bases. This CDR3 has 14 residues. V lost 6 bases, J lost 7 bases, and 7 bases stayed unmatched. Per the germline V gene, CDR1 is ENHRY and CDR2 is SYGVKD.

This sequence joins TRBV5-4 and TRBJ2-5; D not certain. This CDR3 has 14 amino acids. The V end was cut by 0 bases, the J end by 5 bases, with 11 bases between. Germline CDR1 SGHNT, CDR2 YYREEE (reference sequence). The CDR3 nucleotides are TGTGCCAGCAGCTTGGGCAGGTCGTGGGAGACCCAGTACTTC. Its protein is CASSLGRSWETQYF.

This sequence joins TRBV11-3 and TRBJ2-1; 8 bases match TRBD1. Germline CDR1 reads SGHNT; CDR2 reads YENEEA. V was pared by 1 base and J by 6 bases, with 8 bases of the junction left unmatched. The length of the CDR3 is 16 residues. The CDR3 reads CASSLGPGQGINEQFF. CDR3 DNA sequence: TGTGCCAGCAGCTTAGGCCCCGGACAGGGAATCAATGAGCAGTTCTTC.

This clone has just a few counts. This chain links TRBV5-4 with TRBJ1-2; D is undetermined. Trimming took off 0 bases at V and 6 bases at J, with 9 bases between the two ends. The germline gives CDR1 SGHNT, CDR2 YYREEE (reference sequence). CDR3 length: 13 amino acids. CDR3 amino acids: CASSLETGNGYTF. In nucleotides, the CDR3 is TGTGCCAGCAGCTTGGAAACGGGGAATGGCTACACCTTC.

This clone is a singleton in its sample. The chain recombines TRBV7-3 with TRBJ2-3; TRBD1 is a possible D gene (5 bases). CDR1 and CDR2 (germline): SGHTA, FQGTGA. The CDR3 loop spans 16 amino acids. V dropped 2 bases and J dropped 3 bases, with 15 bases sitting between them. CDR3 residues: CASSLLSHQGTDTQYF. The CDR3 bases are TGTGCCAGCAGCTTACTATCTCATCAGGGAACAGATACGCAGTATTTT.

The rearrangement uses TRBV30 and TRBJ1-5; the D gene is possibly TRBD1 (5 bases). Germline CDR1 and CDR2: GTSNPN and SVGIG (reference sequence). V was trimmed by 4 bases and J by 5 bases, leaving 12 bases between them. The CDR3 sequence is 13 residues long. The CDR3, as DNA: TGTGCCTGGACCGGGACGCTTGATCAGCCCCAGCATTTT. Its translation: CAWTGTLDQPQHF.

This clone came up a few times. The chain has TRBV10-3 and TRBJ2-5; D may be TRBD1 or TRBD2 (5 bases each). V lost 4 bases and J 5 bases, leaving 11 bases between the germline ends. CDR3 length equals 13 residues. The germline V gene encodes CDR1 ENHRY and CDR2 SYGVKD. The CDR3 coding sequence is TGTGCCATCAGTGGGGGGAGCGCGGAGACCCAGTACTTC. It translates to CAISGGSAETQYF.

The chain links TRBV3-1 (or the pseudogene TRBV3-2) to TRBJ1-2; TRBD1 agrees at 8 bases. Germline V gives CDR1 LGHDT, CDR2 YNNKEL (reference sequence). The CDR3 covers 17 residues. With 0 bases clipped from V and 3 bases from J, the junction kept 9 bases outside the gene matches. CDR3 sequence reads: CASSQERTGSSYYGYTF. DNA for the CDR3: TGTGCCAGCAGCCAAGAAAGGACAGGGAGTTCTTACTATGGCTACACCTTC.

The chain employs TRBV18 and TRBJ2-7; D assignment may be TRBD1 or TRBD2 (5 bases each). Germline CDR1 and CDR2: KGHSH and LQKENI. The CDR3 extends over 16 amino acids. V gave up 2 bases and J gave up 2 bases, with 16 bases separating them. The CDR3, as DNA: TGTGCCAGCTCACCAACGACCCCCCTGGGGGCCTACGAGCAGTACTTC. Protein product: CASSPTTPLGAYEQYF. Using reference TRBV18 and TRBJ2-7 for the parts outside the CDR3, the full variable domain is NAGVMQNPRHLVRRRGQEARLRCSPMKGHSHVYWYRQLPEEGLKFMVYLQKENIIDESGMPKERFSAEFPKEGPSILRIQQVVRGDSAAYFCASSPTTPLGAYEQYFGPGTRLTVT.